Presented here are 3 T cell receptor beta chains from one specimen sequenced in a study of T cells in Graves' hyperthyroidism and ophthalmopathy. What was amplified from RNA transcripts were TCR beta CDR3 regions. Researchers ran a first-round RT-PCR on the TCR CDR3 using the HTBI primer set. MiXCR, run by TCRdb on the multiplex PCR reads, gives a single entry per CDR3 protein. The table lists around 260,000 distinct CDR3 sequences, under 30% of them singletons. The sequenced sample was blood. These receptors came from a man aged 40-55 years with Graves' hyperthyroidism that later progressed to Graves' ophthalmopathy.

This clonotype was picked up many times. V usage is TRBV4-1 and J usage is TRBJ1-5; D may be TRBD1 (5 bases). The V end was cut by 0 bases, the J end by 0 bases, with 18 bases between. The CDR3 is 19 residues long. Germline V CDR1 and CDR2: MGHRA, YSYEKL. In DNA, the CDR3 is TGCGCCAGCAGCCAAGATGGGGGAGACACTTACGATAGCAATCAGCCCCAGCATTTT. Translation: CASSQDGGDTYDSNQPQHF.

The chain uses TRBV12-3 or TRBV12-4 and TRBJ2-7; the match to TRBD1 covers 10 bases. With V trimmed by 3 bases and J by 5 bases, 7 bases remained unmatched. The CDR3 contains 15 residues. Written as DNA, the CDR3 is TGTGCCAGCAGTTTGTCGGGGACAGGGGCGGACGAGCAGTACTTC. Residues: CASSLSGTGADEQYF.

This clonotype has at least ten counts. The chain has TRBV24-1 and TRBJ2-7, with 7 nucleotides matching TRBD1. V lost 6 bases to trimming and J lost 2 bases; unmatched junction nucleotides: 3. CDR3 length: 13 residues. Germline V gives CDR1 KGHDR, CDR2 SFDVKD. DNA for the CDR3: TGTGCCACCAGTACGACAGGGACCTACGAGCAGTACTTC. Its protein product is CATSTTGTYEQYF.